Given below is one TCR beta chain in context. The clone's antigen remains unknown. No base quality values were provided; no much bigger clone lies one nucleotide off. The donors were roughly 38 Caucasian individuals from Russia, aged 6 to 90 years, who were systemically healthy. Each donor gave ten milliliters of peripheral blood, drawn into EDTA-treated Vacutainer tubes. Ficoll-Paque density-gradient centrifugation was used to isolate PBMCs, with at least 7 million per sample. Total RNA, at least 6 micrograms per sample, was extracted from PBMCs with Trizol reagent. For every donor, flow cytometry on a PBMC aliquot measured the percentage of naive CD45RAhigh/CD27high T cells. The library was generated by 5' RACE. The instrument given in TCRdb is Illumina HiSeq 2500. A second PCR of roughly 7 to 11 cycles was performed with a sample-barcoded 5' primer and a J-beta primer mix. Each TCR beta cDNA molecule received a unique molecular identifier from a template-switch 5' adaptor carrying 12 random nucleotides. Each sample yielded at least 2.5 million CDR3-containing paired-end reads. First-strand cDNA synthesis was performed from all RNA using the Mint cDNA synthesis kit, with priming by a TRBC-specific oligonucleotide. All cDNA was treated with uracil-DNA glycosylase and then went through a first 18-cycle PCR with the universal primers M1SS and BC2_uni_R. In the paper's pipeline: For normalization, 1 million high-quality reads, each with a distinct molecular identifier, were randomly selected from each sample. Instead of being binned into consensus sequences, reads with shared molecular identifiers were discarded. MiTCR, set to a Q25 quality threshold and the strictest error-elimination algorithm, was used for CDR3 identification, clonotype clustering and error correction. Lower-bound total TCR beta diversity was estimated with a nonparametric unseen species model using Euler transformation. Using fastp trimming at Q25 and MiXCR clonotype assembly, TCRdb reanalyzed the public sequencing data and kept in-frame beta chains. Each record represents a unique CDR3 protein, reported with the most common genes and DNA among its rows. What appears here as the V and J calls and clone size reflects TCRdb's work, not the paper's. For this sample there are some 1,500,000 distinct CDR3 sequences; 35% to 45% appear just once. The top ten clonotypes cover around 4% of the sample.

The germline V gene specifies SNHLY as CDR1 and FYNNEI as CDR2. V is clipped by 1 base and J by 2 bases, and the sequence between their germline boundaries is 5 bases long. CDR3 length: 13 amino acids, cysteine to phenylalanine. Only the CDR3 region is kept as DNA, spanning 39 bases read in frame from base 1. This sample is drawn from a study of blood T cells in healthy people across ages (dated by TCRdb to 2014 to 2015). In the study overall: Template switching captured roughly one uniquely barcoded TCR beta cDNA molecule per two T cells in model experiments. The study measured age-related changes in TCR beta repertoire diversity using deep sequencing normalized with unique cDNA molecular identifiers. Four age groups were formed from the donors: young (average around 15 years), middle-aged (more than 35), aged (approximately 60) and long-lived (more than 75). Donors of different ages were randomly distributed across sequencing lanes to avoid experimental bias. For two donors (one aged 18 to 30 and one aged 80 or older), the study analyzed two additional independent replicas of 1 million unique cDNA reads from the same blood draw. Findings and caveats that apply to the study as a whole: The CMV infection status of donors was not known, potentially confounding age-related changes in expanded clonotypes. As age increased, observed TCR beta diversity per million T cells dropped in a roughly linear way, and a significant reduction was already evident by age 40. Bulk unsorted PBMC profiling prevented conclusive comparison of naive and antigen-experienced compartments. Compared with the aged group, the long-lived group had more naive CD4+ T cells, fewer expanded clones and increased TCR diversity, suggesting age selection. Estimates of total diversity based on one million sequenced T cells were considered lower bounds and underestimates. Observed TCR beta diversity correlated strongly with the percentage of naive T cells measured by flow cytometry.

The rearrangement joined TRBV2 to TRBJ1-2; the D gene cannot be resolved reliably. The sample comprised blood. The clonotype originates from a woman aged 18-35 years in good health. The CDR3 protein sequence reads: CASSEEANYGYTF. The DNA sequence follows: TGTGCCAGCAGTGAAGAGGCAAACTATGGCTACACCTTC.